This is a list of T cell receptor beta chains from one sample in a study of blood T cells in healthy people across ages. TCRdb recomputed calls from the 5' RACE reads with MiXCR, one row per CDR3 protein. Among approximately 290,000 distinct CDR3 sequences listed, roughly a quarter were seen once. The specimen was blood. Source of these receptors: a woman aged 70-85 years in good health. Both conserved end residues are part of each CDR3. The order of the fields is CDR3 protein, CDR3 DNA, D gene, clone size, J gene, V gene. The D gene is left open where the match is weak. The listing skips clone size in some rows; elsewhere it reads once, few, many or a size class.

cdr3_aa: CASSSGDNEQFF; cdr3_nt: TGTGCCAGCTCTAGCGGGGACAATGAGCAGTTCTTC; d_call: TRBD2; clone_size: NA; j_call: TRBJ2-1; v_call: TRBV12-3/TRBV12-4
cdr3_aa: CASSLGGTAKQEQYF; cdr3_nt: TGTGCCAGCAGCTTAGGGGGGACAGCGAAACAAGAGCAGTACTTC; d_call: TRBD1; clone_size: NA; j_call: TRBJ2-7; v_call: TRBV7-6
cdr3_aa: CASSAGTSTYEQYF; cdr3_nt: TGTGCCAGCAGTGCCGGGACTAGCACCTACGAGCAGTACTTC; d_call: TRBD2; clone_size: NA; j_call: TRBJ2-7; v_call: TRBV28
cdr3_aa: CASSYSNSRTGGSGANVLTF; cdr3_nt: TGTGCCAGCAGTTACTCTAACTCGCGGACAGGGGGCTCTGGGGCCAACGTCCTGACTTTC; d_call: TRBD1; clone_size: NA; j_call: TRBJ2-6; v_call: TRBV6-2/TRBV6-3
cdr3_aa: CASSRTGGTNEKLFF; cdr3_nt: TGTGCCAGCAGCCGGACAGGAGGGACTAATGAAAAACTGTTTTTT; d_call: TRBD1; clone_size: NA; j_call: TRBJ1-4; v_call: TRBV7-2
cdr3_aa: CASFRRGASVDTQYF; cdr3_nt: TGTGCCAGCTTCAGGCGGGGGGCAAGTGTGGATACGCAGTATTTT; d_call: TRBD2; clone_size: NA; j_call: TRBJ2-3; v_call: TRBV6-5
cdr3_aa: CASSPGDRGSTYEQYF; cdr3_nt: TGCGCCAGCAGCCCCGGTGACAGGGGCTCTACTTACGAGCAGTACTTC; d_call: TRBD1; clone_size: NA; j_call: TRBJ2-7; v_call: TRBV4-1
cdr3_aa: CASKGRTPDTGEPFF; cdr3_nt: TGTGCCAGCAAGGGCAGGACGCCCGACACCGGGGAGCCGTTTTTT; d_call: NA; clone_size: NA; j_call: TRBJ2-2; v_call: TRBV2
cdr3_aa: CAGSRGADGYTF; cdr3_nt: TGTGCCGGCTCCCGTGGGGCGGATGGCTACACCTTC; d_call: NA; clone_size: NA; j_call: TRBJ1-2; v_call: TRBV12-3/TRBV12-4
cdr3_aa: CASSHSTGDARDTQYF; cdr3_nt: TGTGCCAGCAGCCATTCCACGGGAGATGCTCGAGATACGCAGTATTTT; d_call: NA; clone_size: many; j_call: TRBJ2-3; v_call: TRBV3-1
cdr3_aa: CASSLGVRDYQETQYF; cdr3_nt: TGTGCCAGCAGCTTAGGGGTCCGGGACTACCAAGAGACCCAGTACTTC; d_call: NA; clone_size: few; j_call: TRBJ2-5; v_call: TRBV7-2
cdr3_aa: CASSQNGGKGTLHF; cdr3_nt: TGTGCCAGCAGCCAAAACGGGGGGAAGGGAACCCTCCACTTT; d_call: NA; clone_size: few; j_call: TRBJ1-6; v_call: TRBV3-1
cdr3_aa: CASSPRLRAERTDTQYF; cdr3_nt: TGTGCCAGCAGCCCTAGATTAAGGGCGGAGCGCACAGATACGCAGTATTTT; d_call: NA; clone_size: NA; j_call: TRBJ2-3; v_call: TRBV4-2
cdr3_aa: CASSPTWRGGKENEKLFF; cdr3_nt: TGTGCCAGCAGCCCAACCTGGAGGGGGGGGAAGGAGAATGAAAAACTGTTTTTT; d_call: NA; clone_size: NA; j_call: TRBJ1-4; v_call: TRBV28
cdr3_aa: CASRDSTGREQYF; cdr3_nt: TGTGCCAGCAGGGATTCGACAGGCCGCGAGCAGTACTTC; d_call: NA; clone_size: NA; j_call: TRBJ2-7; v_call: TRBV28
cdr3_aa: CASSFPGQHYGYTF; cdr3_nt: TGTGCCAGCAGCTTTCCGGGACAGCACTATGGCTACACCTTC; d_call: TRBD1; clone_size: NA; j_call: TRBJ1-2; v_call: TRBV7-2
cdr3_aa: CASSLAWAGEQYF; cdr3_nt: TGTGCCAGCAGCTTAGCGTGGGCAGGCGAGCAGTACTTC; d_call: NA; clone_size: NA; j_call: TRBJ2-7; v_call: TRBV7-2
cdr3_aa: CASSEGLAGLGEQFF; cdr3_nt: TGTGCCAGCAGCGAGGGCCTAGCGGGACTTGGCGAGCAGTTCTTC; d_call: TRBD2; clone_size: NA; j_call: TRBJ2-1; v_call: TRBV9
cdr3_aa: CAISDRGLAEDNEQFF; cdr3_nt: TGTGCCATCAGTGATCGTGGGCTAGCGGAGGACAATGAGCAGTTCTTC; d_call: TRBD2; clone_size: NA; j_call: TRBJ2-1; v_call: TRBV10-3
cdr3_aa: CASSQGTETYEQYF; cdr3_nt: TGTGCCAGCAGCCAAGGAACAGAAACCTACGAGCAGTACTTC; d_call: NA; clone_size: NA; j_call: TRBJ2-7; v_call: TRBV13